This T cell receptor (beta chain) was sequenced for a study of control samples from healthy donors and cancer patients. Sequencing was performed with immunoSEQ multiplex PCR; in TCRdb, only in-frame clones are kept and a portion is missing. Counted here are about 120,000 clones, 85% to 90% occurring once; the ten biggest clones make up around 1.1%. The sequenced material came from PBMCs. The sequence derives from a woman aged 50 to 60 with colorectal cancer.

CDR3 protein: CASSDPRYASGSENFYEQYF. CDR3 sequence (DNA): TGTGCCAGCAGCGATCCCAGGTATGCTAGCGGGAGCGAGAACTTCTACGAGCAGTACTTC. The J gene is TRBJ2-7, the V gene TRBV9; TRBD2 matches at 10 bases. This CDR3 is 20 amino acids long. After removal of 3 bases from V and 3 bases from J, the junction contained 21 bases not matched to a gene. Per the germline V gene, CDR1 is SGDLS and CDR2 is YYNGEE.